This TCR beta chain emerged from a study of spatial heterogeneity in lung cancer. About the study: A unique TCR and UMI combination showed up more than ten times in raw reads, on average.

Time point meaning: sample taken at primary tumor resection. Tumor, nontumor lung or frozen PBMC supplied whole RNA, sequenced without sorting. Relative to its sample, this clonotype is medium-sized (0.01 to 0.1%). Germline is not matched at one junction end, which may reflect a read error. The CDR3 consists of 10 residues. The germline V gene has CDR1 SQVTM and CDR2 ANQGSEA. Each CDR3 protein is one row after TCRdb ran MiXCR on the 5' RACE reads. The sample lists fewer than 7,500 distinct CDR3 sequences; around 21% were seen once. The input for sequencing was PBMCs, taken at surgery. The TCR originated in a female donor with early-stage non-small cell lung cancer. This rearrangement joins TRBV29-1 to TRBJ2-1, with 9 nucleotides matching TRBD1. Here the CDR3 reads CSVGDRVASF. The CDR3 DNA follows: TGCAGCGTAGGGGACAGGGTCGCCTCCTTC.